The entry below gives a single TCR beta chain sequence along with its context. This clone was detected once. Its target antigen remains unknown. No much larger clone is present one base from it, and per-base qualities are unavailable. The data were obtained in a study of T cell responses to AZD1222 COVID-19 vaccine listed by TCRdb under 2021. Background on the whole study: AZD1222 recipients with second doses at about 4 weeks or about 12 weeks were pooled, because spike-specific TCR depth and breadth did not differ between schedules. TCR sequencing was performed for over 230 trial participants, of whom 200 to 210 were given two doses of AZD1222 and some 26 were given two doses of MenACWY control vaccine. Trial participants were enrolled by age into subgroups of 18-55, 56-69 and 70-plus years, and around 150, 28 and 57 TCR-sequenced participants, respectively, were included in these subgroups. The research as a whole found: CD4 TCRs associated with the vaccine covered the entire spike protein, and the dominant responses were in regions 160-218 and 743-854. After two AZD1222 doses, both the breadth and the depth of spike-specific TCRs were significantly higher than at day 0 and than in MenACWY recipients. Because no day 14 peak-response samples were available, repertoires were characterized only after the peak T cell response. Reportedly, close to half of the unique spike-specific TCRs recognized epitopes lying outside the regions that are mutated in the B.1.351 and B.1.1.7 variants. Conclusions about previously exposed vaccinees were limited because only six AZD1222 recipients were SARS-CoV-2 seropositive at baseline. Most participants were white British and females outnumbered males, and the authors suggested that clonal diversity may have been underestimated. In the small 56-69-year group, the increase in depth fell short of significance, most likely because of low power.

The CDR3 regions of human TCRbeta chains were analyzed by immunosequencing. The original pipeline was this. Repertoire TCRs were matched against a reference library of SARS-CoV-2-specific TCRs generated with the MIRA antigen-specificity platform. Breadth meant the fraction of unique TCRs that were SARS-CoV-2-associated, whereas depth meant the fraction of total T cells that were SARS-CoV-2-associated. Each spike-specific TCR was assigned to its reactive spike region and to a CD4 or CD8 class using the MIRA data. Log10-transformed breadth and depth values were compared by one-way ANOVA with Sidak's multiple comparisons tests. TCRdb limited this immuneACCESS table to in-frame rearrangements with V and J called. A share of clones is missing; checked studies link under half to unresolved V genes, and the rest is unexplained. V, J and clone size reflect that table, while D and trimming were determined from the DNA. The sample profile shows 120,000 to 150,000 clones; around 89% of them were found once. Approximately 4.5% of the sample belongs to the ten largest clones.

The CDR3 has 12 amino acids, counting the end cysteine and phenylalanine. The sequence is cut down to CDR3 DNA, 36 bases in frame from base 1. Reading the germline V gene gives CDR1 ENHRY and CDR2 SYGVKD. V is cut by 2 bases and J by 10 bases, and the space between the germline ends is 9 bases. Taken with the paper, the label for time point translates to: baseline before first vaccination. The vaccinee samples were drawn from two UK trials, COV001 and COV002, one of which was a single-blind randomized controlled phase 2/3 trial testing AZD1222 (ChAdOx1 nCoV-19) in healthy adults. Trial participant PBMC samples were collected at day 0 and day 28 after the second dose for TCRbeta chain sequencing.

The TCR sequence derives from an adult in good health. The rearrangement combines TRBV10-3 with TRBJ2-1; the D gene is not confidently resolved. Sample: peripheral blood, taken on day 0 of AZD1222 vaccination. The sequence in DNA is TGTGCCATCAGTGAGGGGGTGAGGGAGCAGTTCTTC. It codes for CAISEGVREQFF.